This record covers a single T cell receptor (beta chain). The antigen remains undetermined. This sample was taken from a study of cytomegalovirus exposure and HLA in healthy donors. The PCR was carried out with 60 Vbeta primers and 13 Jbeta primers. Assay: immunoSEQ multiplex PCR; the TCRdb copy retains only in-frame clones and omits some. The sample data list around 140,000 clones. This CDR3 contains 14 residues. Germline V gives CDR1 MGHDK, CDR2 SYGVNS. V shed 6 bases and J 6 bases; nucleotides not matched to a gene: 9. Study findings and constraints: The authors judged a highly shared variant cluster likely a sequencing artifact.

The chain uses TRBV25-1 and TRBJ1-2, with 8 bases matching TRBD1. The sample consisted of PBMCs. The clonotype originates from a woman in her thirties or forties in good health and CMV-seronegative. CDR3 DNA: TGTGCCAGCAGCCGGACAGGGCGGTTTGATGGCTACACCTTC. Amino acid sequence: CASSRTGRFDGYTF.